Presented here are 2 T cell receptor beta chains from one specimen sequenced in a study of cytomegalovirus exposure and HLA in healthy donors. PCR involved 60 Vbeta and 13 Jbeta primers. Profiled with immunoSEQ multiplex PCR; TCRdb holds only in-frame clones, not every one. This repertoire shows around 220,000 clones, 75% to 80% found once; its top ten account for around 2%. Sequencing was performed on PBMCs. The receptors were sampled from a man between 18 and 35 years old in good health and CMV-seronegative.

The J gene is TRBJ2-3, the V gene TRBV30; 13 nucleotides match TRBD2. CDR1 is GTSNPN and CDR2 is SVGIG in the germline V gene (reference sequence). Germline trimming cut 2 bases from V and 3 bases from J; bases unmatched to any gene: 2. CDR3 length equals 15 residues. CDR3 in DNA: TGTGCCTGGAGTAGGACTAGCGGGAGAACAGATACGCAGTATTTT. Amino acids: CAWSRTSGRTDTQYF. The full variable domain, completed using reference TRBV30 and TRBJ2-3, is SQTIHQWPATLVQPVGSPLSLECTVEGTSNPNLYWYRQAAGRGLQLLFYSVGIGQISSEVPQNLSASRPQDRQFILSSKKLLLSDSGFYLCAWSRTSGRTDTQYFGPGTRLTVL.

The V gene is TRBV6-5, the J gene TRBJ2-5; D is undetermined. TRBJ2-7 explains the end of the DNA better; the J call may be wrong. Germline V CDR1 and CDR2: MNHEY, SVGAGI. This CDR3 contains 12 residues. CDR3 loop: CATKESSYEQYF. In nucleotides, the CDR3 is TGTGCCACCAAAGAGAGCTCCTACGAGCAGTACTTC.